What follows are 5 T cell receptor beta chains derived from one specimen sequenced in a study of cytomegalovirus exposure and HLA in healthy donors. PCR was performed using 60 Vbeta and 13 Jbeta primers. Profiled with immunoSEQ multiplex PCR; TCRdb holds only in-frame clones, not every one. This table has 130,000 to 150,000 clones, around 77% appearing once. Sequenced sample: PBMCs. Receptor source: a woman between 45 and 60 years old in good health and CMV-seronegative.

J is TRBJ1-5 and V is TRBV6-5; maybe TRBD1 (5 bases). V lost 2 bases, J lost 0 bases, and 8 bases lay in between. The CDR3 spans 15 residues. CDR1 MNHEY and CDR2 SVGAGI come from the germline V gene. The chain's CDR3 is CASSYRGDSNQPQHF. The CDR3, as DNA: TGTGCCAGCAGTTACCGGGGGGATAGCAATCAGCCCCAGCATTTT.

V and J are TRBV14 and TRBJ1-3, with D unclear. Germline V lookup: CDR1 SGHDN, CDR2 FVKESK. This CDR3 comprises 14 residues. The V and J ends lost 0 bases and 6 bases respectively, with 9 bases between them. The CDR3 DNA reads TGTGCCAGCAGCCAAGAGTGGCCGAAAAACACCATATATTTT. Its translation is CASSQEWPKNTIYF.

V gene TRBV7-2 combines with J gene TRBJ1-1; D perhaps matches TRBD1 (5 bases). V was cut by 5 bases and J by 4 bases, with 11 bases left in between. CDR3 length: 13 residues. Germline V gene sequence: CDR1 SGHTA, CDR2 FQGNSA. This chain's CDR3 is CASSIREGTEAFF. The CDR3 DNA reads TGTGCCAGCAGCATCAGGGAAGGCACTGAAGCTTTCTTT.

This clone was seen ten or more times. This chain uses TRBV5-4 with TRBJ2-1; 7 nucleotides line up with TRBD1. This CDR3 has 11 amino acids. Trimming cost V 4 bases and J 13 bases; bases outside gene matches: 5. In germline, CDR1 is SGHNT, CDR2 YYREEE (reference sequence). This CDR3 is CASSAGTVQFF. The CDR3 DNA reads TGTGCCAGCAGCGCCGGGACAGTACAGTTCTTC.

This chain links TRBV29-1 with TRBJ1-6; D not certain. Trimming stripped 6 bases from V and 0 bases from J, with 6 bases between. Germline V gives CDR1 SQVTM, CDR2 ANQGSEA. The CDR3 runs to 13 residues. The CDR3 coding sequence is TGCAGCGTCCGGTACTCCTATAATTCACCCCTCCACTTT. This codes for CSVRYSYNSPLHF.